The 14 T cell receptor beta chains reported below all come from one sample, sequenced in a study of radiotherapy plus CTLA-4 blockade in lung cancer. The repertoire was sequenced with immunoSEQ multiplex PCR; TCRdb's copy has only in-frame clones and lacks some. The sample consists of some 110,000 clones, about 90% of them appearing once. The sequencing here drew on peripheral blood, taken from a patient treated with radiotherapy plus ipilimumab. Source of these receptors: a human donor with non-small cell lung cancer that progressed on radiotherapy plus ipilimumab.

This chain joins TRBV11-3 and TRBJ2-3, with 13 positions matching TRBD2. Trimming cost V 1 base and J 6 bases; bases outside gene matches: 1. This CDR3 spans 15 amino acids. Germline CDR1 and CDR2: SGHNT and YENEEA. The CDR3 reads CASSLGTSGSDTQYF. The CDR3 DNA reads TGTGCCAGCAGCTTAGGGACTAGCGGGAGTGATACGCAGTATTTT.

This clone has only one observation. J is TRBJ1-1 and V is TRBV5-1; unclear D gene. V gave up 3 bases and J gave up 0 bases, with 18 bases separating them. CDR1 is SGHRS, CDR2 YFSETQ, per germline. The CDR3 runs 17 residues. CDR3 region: CASSSPGPLPMNTEAFF. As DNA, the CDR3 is TGCGCCAGCAGCTCCCCCGGGCCCCTGCCAATGAACACTGAAGCTTTCTTT.

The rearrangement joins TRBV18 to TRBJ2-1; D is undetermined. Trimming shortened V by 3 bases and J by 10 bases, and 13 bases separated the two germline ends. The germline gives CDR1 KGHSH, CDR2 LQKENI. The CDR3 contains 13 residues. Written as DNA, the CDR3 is TGTGCCAGCTCACCGAGCCGGGTTGAGGAGCAGTTCTTC. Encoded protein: CASSPSRVEEQFF.

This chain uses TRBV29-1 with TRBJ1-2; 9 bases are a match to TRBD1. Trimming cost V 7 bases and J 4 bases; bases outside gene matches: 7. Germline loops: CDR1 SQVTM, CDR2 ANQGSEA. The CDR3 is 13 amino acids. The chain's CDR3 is CSAPGQGPYGYTF. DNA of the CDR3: TGCAGCGCTCCGGGACAGGGCCCCTATGGCTACACCTTC.

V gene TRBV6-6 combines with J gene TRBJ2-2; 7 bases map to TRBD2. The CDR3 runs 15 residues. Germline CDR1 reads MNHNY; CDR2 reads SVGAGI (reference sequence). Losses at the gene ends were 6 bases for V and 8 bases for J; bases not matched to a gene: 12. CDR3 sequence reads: CASRTGAGVVGELFF. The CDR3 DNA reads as TGTGCCAGCAGGACCGGGGCGGGAGTTGTGGGGGAGCTGTTTTTT.

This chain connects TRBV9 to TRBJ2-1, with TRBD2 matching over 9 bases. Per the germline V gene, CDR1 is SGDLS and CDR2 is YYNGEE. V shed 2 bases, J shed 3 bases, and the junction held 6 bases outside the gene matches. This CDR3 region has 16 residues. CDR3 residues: CASSVLLAGGYNEQFF. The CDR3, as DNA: TGTGCCAGCAGCGTCCTACTAGCGGGTGGCTACAATGAGCAGTTCTTC.

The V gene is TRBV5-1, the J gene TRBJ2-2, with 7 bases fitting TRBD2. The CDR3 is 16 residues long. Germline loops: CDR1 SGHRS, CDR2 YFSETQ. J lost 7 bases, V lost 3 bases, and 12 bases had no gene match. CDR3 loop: CASSYDPPSGGGELFF. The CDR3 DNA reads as TGCGCCAGCAGCTACGATCCTCCTAGCGGCGGCGGGGAGCTGTTTTTT.

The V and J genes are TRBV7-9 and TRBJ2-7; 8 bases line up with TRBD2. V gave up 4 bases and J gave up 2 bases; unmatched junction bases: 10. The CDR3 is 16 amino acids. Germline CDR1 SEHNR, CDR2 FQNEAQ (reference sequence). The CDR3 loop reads CASSSGAGGPPYEQYF. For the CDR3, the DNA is TGTGCCAGCAGCTCCGGGGCGGGAGGCCCTCCCTACGAGCAGTACTTC.

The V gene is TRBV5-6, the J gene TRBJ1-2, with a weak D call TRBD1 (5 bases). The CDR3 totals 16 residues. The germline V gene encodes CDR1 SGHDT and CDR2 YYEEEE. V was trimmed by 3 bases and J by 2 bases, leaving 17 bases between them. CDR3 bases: TGTGCCAGCAGCTGGATAGGACACGAAGAGAACTATGGCTACACCTTC. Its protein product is CASSWIGHEENYGYTF.

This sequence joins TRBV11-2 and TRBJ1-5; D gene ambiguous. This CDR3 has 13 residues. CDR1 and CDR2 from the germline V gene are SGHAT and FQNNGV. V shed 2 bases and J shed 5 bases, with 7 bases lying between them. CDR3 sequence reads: CASSLMVDQPQHF. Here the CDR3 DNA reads TGTGCCAGCAGCTTAATGGTTGATCAGCCCCAGCATTTT.

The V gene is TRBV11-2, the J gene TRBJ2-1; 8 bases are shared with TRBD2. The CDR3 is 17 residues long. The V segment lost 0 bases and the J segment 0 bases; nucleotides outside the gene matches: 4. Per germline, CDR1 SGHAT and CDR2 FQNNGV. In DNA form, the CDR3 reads TGTGCCAGCAGCTTAGATCTTAGCGGGAACTCCTACAATGAGCAGTTCTTC. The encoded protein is CASSLDLSGNSYNEQFF. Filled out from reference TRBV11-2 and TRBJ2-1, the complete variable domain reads EAGVAQSPRYKIIEKRQSVAFWCNPISGHATLYWYQQILGQGPKLLIQFQNNGVVDDSQLPKDRFSAERLKGVDSTLKIQPAKLEDSAVYLCASSLDLSGNSYNEQFFGPGTRLTVL.

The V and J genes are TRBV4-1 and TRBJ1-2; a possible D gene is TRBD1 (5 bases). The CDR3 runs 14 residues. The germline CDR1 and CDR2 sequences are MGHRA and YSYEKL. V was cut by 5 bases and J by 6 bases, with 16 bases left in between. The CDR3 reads CASSYPGTGNGYTF. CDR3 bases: TGCGCCAGCAGCTATCCCGGGACTGGGAATGGCTACACCTTC.

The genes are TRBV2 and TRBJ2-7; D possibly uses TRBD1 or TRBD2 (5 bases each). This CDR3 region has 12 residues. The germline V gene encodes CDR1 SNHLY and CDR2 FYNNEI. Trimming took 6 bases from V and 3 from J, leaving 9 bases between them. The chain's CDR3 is CASRGTIYEQYF. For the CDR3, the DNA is TGTGCCAGCAGAGGGACCATCTACGAGCAGTACTTC.

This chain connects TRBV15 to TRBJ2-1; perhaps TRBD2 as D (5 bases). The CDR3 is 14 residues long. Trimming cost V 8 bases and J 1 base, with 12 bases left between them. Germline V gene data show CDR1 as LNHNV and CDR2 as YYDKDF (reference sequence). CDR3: CATDVGRSYNEQFF. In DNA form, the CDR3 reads TGTGCCACCGATGTTGGGAGATCCTACAATGAGCAGTTCTTC.